The following is a TCR beta chain sequence with its context. This clone was seen once. Its binding antigen is unknown. The sample holds no much larger clone one base away, and base qualities are not on file. The library was obtained by the immunoSEQ multiplex PCR assay. The multiplex PCR relied on a mix of 60 forward primers for TCR Vbeta segments and 13 reverse primers for TCR Jbeta segments. Amplification of the CDR3 region of rearranged TCR beta genes was performed with a multiplex PCR assay on genomic DNA. The Illumina HiSeq System was used to sequence the amplified TCR beta libraries as 87-base-pair reads. As for the authors' bioinformatics: A later analysis tallied some 79 million unique TCR beta chains across the 666 repertoires, and approximately 12 million of those chains were shared by two or more donors. A nearest-neighbor algorithm error-corrected the raw reads and collapsed the reads into unique sequences, merging closely related sequences to remove PCR and sequencing errors. V, D and J gene segments were assigned by aligning CDR3 sequences to IMGT reference sequences. For a sequence to be retained, at least a six-nucleotide match to both a V gene segment and a J gene segment was required. A rearrangement counted as productive if the CDR3 had no stop codons and remained in frame with V and J, and every other rearrangement counted as non-productive. Following IMGT convention, CDR3 was defined as the stretch from the second conserved V-encoded cysteine up to the conserved J-encoded phenylalanine. The earlier analysis of about 530 of the donors excluded any sequence lacking an unambiguous match to a single V gene segment. An earlier analysis of about 600 of the donors called V segments functional above 56.7% productive rearrangements and segregating when the between-donor standard deviation exceeded 5%. A statistical classification framework was built for diagnosing cytomegalovirus status from the catalog of TCR beta chain sequences. V and J gene assignment, in a later analysis, came from comparing TCR nucleotide sequences with IMGT/GENE-DB human TR gene sequences. The TCRdist pipeline was used in a later analysis to assign CDR3 sequences and most-parsimonious VDJ recombination scenarios. In a later analysis, every TCR beta chain was defined by the combination of its CDR3 amino acid sequence and its V-gene family, and reads without a unique V-gene family were dropped. In a later analysis, some 600 highly shared, low-generation-probability nucleotide sequences were removed to address suspected cross-contamination and a sequencing artifact. In a later analysis, a clonal expansion index for each public chain was calculated from normalized within-repertoire ranks of inferred template counts. In a later analysis, generation probabilities were computed with a VDJ recombination model fitted to out-of-frame rearrangements, and the resulting probabilities were checked against IGoR. A later analysis scored TCR-TCR, TCR-HLA and TCR-CMV co-occurrence with hypergeometric tests, applying a repertoire-size bias correction to TCR pairs. To estimate false discovery rates, a later analysis permuted the HLA or CMV assignments 20 times. A later analysis grouped co-occurring TCRs with DBSCAN, adding TCRdist sequence similarity when clustering within HLA-allele-positive subsets. For co-occurrence clustering, repertoires with fewer than 30,000 or more than 120,000 public chains were excluded, along with roughly 5 repertoires with anomalous nucleotide sharing. TCRdb carries this immuneACCESS record with in-frame sequences only. Its versions omit some clonotypes, under half of them owing to an unresolved V gene in the studies checked, with the rest unexplained. That table supplies the V and J calls and clone size; D and trimming were determined from the DNA. For this sample the table gives 200,000 to 300,000 clones, of which approximately 84% were detected only once. The ten largest clonotypes hold about 2% of the sample.

This record belongs to a study of cytomegalovirus exposure and HLA in healthy donors (dated by TCRdb to between 2016 and 2019). General notes on the study: An earlier analysis of 587 of the donors reported 276 Gb of sequence data and 90 million to 120 million unique TCR beta sequences obtained from around 170 million T cells. Around 300 gigabases of sequencing data and 70 million to 100 million unique TCR sequences were included in an early release covering roughly 600 HLA-typed donors. Among the roughly 400 genotyped donors, around 81% belonged to the genetic ancestry cluster associated with self-reported Caucasian donors. The aim of the study was to test whether cataloging public T cell receptors could identify signatures of past pathogen exposure. Using immunosequencing, the study profiled T cell repertoires from 500 to 800 subjects and related those repertoires to cytomegalovirus serostatus. In addition to the first cohort of roughly 700 subjects, a separate validation cohort of 120 different subjects was used. The study combined high-throughput TCR immunosequencing, statistical association of individual TCRs with disease status, and machine learning to predict cytomegalovirus infection status. A later analysis re-examined previously published TCR beta repertoires from more than 600 donors and added high-resolution HLA genotyping to investigate patterns of TCR occurrence. Rather than drawing on any new phenotypic data, the later analysis identified candidate immune exposures from TCR beta sequences and the way those sequences occurred across donors. To decide whether each TCR beta V gene segment behaved as functional or pseudogenic, an earlier analysis of 587 of the donors relied on high-throughput TCR beta sequencing. Donor age, sex, ethnicity and CMV serostatus were collected together with the repertoire data. Genome-wide SNP genotypes for about three fifths of the roughly 670 donors were used in a later genetic analysis, which treated that subset as a discovery cohort. All discovery cohort repertoires had been generated on a single sequencing platform. Both class I and class II loci were covered by HLA typing, at four-digit resolution. Typing coverage differed by locus: A, B, C, DRB1 and DQB1 were typed in roughly 620-630 donors, DQA1 in 500 to 550, DPA1 in around 610, and DPB1 in 472. Roughly 5 DR-DQ haplotypes were handled as single units for association and clustering because linkage in the cohort was strong. Among 398 genotyped donors of the cohort, an average of around 250,000 unique TCR beta nucleotide sequences was sequenced per donor, of which about 20% were non-productive. What the study reported, not specific to this receptor: In a later analysis, HLA-associated TCR beta chains showed more clonal expansion and lower generation probabilities than non-associated chains that were equally common. Most TCR sequences were observed very rarely across donors, whereas some public TCRs were present in many individuals. Because counts were too low, 15 to 20 rarely observed V segments, including chromosome 9 orphons, were excluded from the earlier analysis of a few hundred of the donors. In both the original and validation cohorts, the classifier was reported to diagnose cytomegalovirus status with high specificity and sensitivity. A later genetic analysis associated a missense DCLRE1C variant with V-gene and J-gene trimming of TCR beta chains, and an independent cohort replicated the association. A cluster of highly shared sequence variants was judged likely to represent a technical artifact of the sequencing pipeline. An earlier analysis of 587 of the donors showed that most TCR beta V segments appeared in productive rearrangements either about 90% or about 30% of the time, which broadly matched IMGT annotations. Correlated functional status among segregating V segments might reflect linkage disequilibrium, but an unknown experimental factor could not be ruled out. A total of about 180 TCR beta chains were listed by the study as associated with cytomegalovirus. A further reported finding was that TCR beta sequences accurately predicted the HLA-A and HLA-B alleles for most subjects in the first cohort. In this cohort, only TCR beta chains were sequenced, and detectable features were limited by the absence of alpha or paired-chain data. Compared with the roughly 600-donor mean, donors in an Asian-associated ancestry cluster had fewer N-insertions in productive TCRs, according to a later genetic analysis. The authors suggested that the approach could potentially be extended to other disease states and immunological phenotypes. HLA typing was unavailable for some donors at each locus, so association tests used only the typed subset. In vitro tests confirmed that three of the cytomegalovirus-associated TCR beta chains recognize cytomegalovirus antigens. In a later analysis, most CMV-associated TCR beta chains were found to appear HLA-restricted, with HLA associations seemingly driven largely by CMV exposure. The presence/absence analyses assumed that sequencing depth was roughly uniform across donors, and that assumption may not be true. Immune exposure information for the cohort was limited to CMV serostatus. Strong co-occurrence of HLA alleles, especially DR and DQ, made assigning TCR associations to individual alleles difficult. In a later analysis, the rate of TCR association differed among HLA loci, with DRB1 alleles having the most associated TCRs and HLA-C alleles having the fewest. A later analysis reported that several top co-occurrence clusters appeared linked to parvovirus B19, influenza, CMV and Epstein-Barr virus. Specific HLA alleles were associated with 15,000 to 20,000 TCR beta sequences at a false discovery rate of 0.05 in a later analysis. Some IMGT-functional V segments, including TRBV6-2 and TRBV6-3, could not be told apart with the 87-base-pair reads, so those segments were excluded.

The cohort comprised hundreds of healthy bone marrow donors. Cohort members were all nominally healthy when sampled, although unrecorded immune exposures were likely present. The donor was CMV seropositive and was included in the group of 270 or so seropositive cohort members. A peripheral blood sample was provided by each donor, and peripheral blood mononuclear cells were used for TCR beta sequencing. The Qiagen DNeasy Blood Extraction Kit was used to extract genomic DNA from the blood cell samples. The germline V gene yields SQVTM for CDR1 and ANQGSEA for CDR2. From cysteine to phenylalanine, the CDR3 is 13 amino acids long. The retained sequence is limited to the CDR3, 39 bases, with the frame set at the first base. Trimming removed 5 bases from V and 4 bases from J, leaving 12 bases between the germline ends.

The sequence came from a woman aged 40 to 50 in good health and CMV-seropositive. The chain links TRBV29-1 with TRBJ2-1; the D gene identity is not certain. The sample consisted of PBMCs. The DNA is as follows: TGCAGCGTTCGGCCTCAGGTTTACAATGAGCAGTTCTTC. Its protein reads: CSVRPQVYNEQFF.